The sequence of this TCR beta chain was determined in a study of blood T cell repertoires in COVID-19. Looking at the study overall: COVID-19 samples collected from the United States, Italy and Spain covered acute and convalescent phases. Nucleic acid was either cDNA or gDNA, and it came from T cells, B-cell-depleted T cells, or PBMCs.

This clone has a single count. Enrolment of Seattle patients took place during active infection, and they were followed longitudinally. In the source study's methods: Estimation of nucleated cell counts relied on the amplification of reference gene primers. Here immunoSEQ multiplex PCR was the method, and the copy in TCRdb shows in-frame clones only, minus some. That table supplies the V and J calls and clone size; D and trimming were determined from the DNA. Here the sample spans some 210,000 clones, about 90% being singletons. With V trimmed by 1 base and J by 4 bases, 7 bases remained unmatched. Germline values: CDR1 LGHNA, CDR2 YSLEER. This CDR3 comprises 16 residues.

The TCR comes from a man between 60 and 70 years old with COVID-19, enrolled during active disease. The material sequenced was peripheral blood. This chain uses TRBV4-3 with TRBJ2-3; 8 bases are shared with TRBD2. CDR3 residues: CASSQGALTSADTQYF. In DNA, the CDR3 is TGCGCCAGCAGCCAAGGGGCCCTGACTAGCGCAGATACGCAGTATTTT.